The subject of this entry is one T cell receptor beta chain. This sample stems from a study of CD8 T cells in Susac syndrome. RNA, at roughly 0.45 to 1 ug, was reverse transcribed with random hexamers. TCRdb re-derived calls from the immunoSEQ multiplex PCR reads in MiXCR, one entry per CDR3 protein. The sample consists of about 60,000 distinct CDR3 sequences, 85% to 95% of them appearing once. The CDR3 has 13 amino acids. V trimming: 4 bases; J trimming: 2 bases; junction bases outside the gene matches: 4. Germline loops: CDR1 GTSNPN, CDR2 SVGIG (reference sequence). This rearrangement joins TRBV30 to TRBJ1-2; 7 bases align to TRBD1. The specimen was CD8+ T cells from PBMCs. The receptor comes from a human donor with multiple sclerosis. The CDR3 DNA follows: TGTGCCTGGACCGGACAGGCCAACTATGGCTACACCTTC. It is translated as CAWTGQANYGYTF.